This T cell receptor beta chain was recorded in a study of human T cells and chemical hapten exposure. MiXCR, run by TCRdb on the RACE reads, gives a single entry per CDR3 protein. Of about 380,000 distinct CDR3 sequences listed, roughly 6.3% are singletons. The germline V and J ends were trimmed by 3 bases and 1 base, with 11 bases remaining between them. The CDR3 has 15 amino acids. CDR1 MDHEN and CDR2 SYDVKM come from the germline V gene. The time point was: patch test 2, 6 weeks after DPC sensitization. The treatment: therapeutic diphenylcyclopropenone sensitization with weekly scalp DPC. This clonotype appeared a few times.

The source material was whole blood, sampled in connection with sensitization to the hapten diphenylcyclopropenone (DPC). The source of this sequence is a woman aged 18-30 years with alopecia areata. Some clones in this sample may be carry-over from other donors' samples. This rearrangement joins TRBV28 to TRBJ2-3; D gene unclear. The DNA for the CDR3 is TGTGCCAGCAGTTTGGACCAGGATGGCACAGATACGCAGTATTTT. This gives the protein CASSLDQDGTDTQYF.